Presented here are 2 T cell receptor beta chains from one specimen sequenced in a study of Graves' ophthalmopathy and Graves' hyperthyroidism. As the template, RNA transcripts were used to amplify TCR beta CDR3 regions. The first round was an RT-PCR with HTBI primers, and the second round was a multiplex PCR. Each CDR3 protein is one row after TCRdb ran MiXCR on the multiplex PCR reads. In the table there are roughly 410,000 distinct CDR3 sequences, 15% of which are singletons. The sequencing sample was made of peripheral blood. The receptor source for this set is a woman younger than 30 with stable Graves' hyperthyroidism.

At least ten counts were recorded for this clonotype. The rearrangement links TRBV12-3 or TRBV12-4 to TRBJ1-2; 8 bases map to TRBD1. V shed 5 bases, J shed 5 bases, and the junction held 7 bases outside the gene matches. CDR3 length: 14 amino acids. CDR3 protein: CASSVTGGGYGYTF. The CDR3 region has the DNA TGTGCCAGCAGTGTAACAGGGGGGGGTTATGGCTACACCTTC.

In its sample, this clonotype was seen many times. The CDR3 region has the DNA TGTGCCAGTAGTATGGCCCAGGGTTCTGGGGCCAACGTCCTGACTTTC. It translates to CASSMAQGSGANVLTF. The chain carries TRBV19 and TRBJ2-6; tentatively, D is TRBD1 (5 bases). The CDR3 is 16 amino acids. CDR1 is LNHDA and CDR2 is SQIVND in the germline V gene (reference sequence). The V end lost 3 bases, the J end lost 1 base, and 10 bases lay between the germline ends.